This TCR beta chain was documented in a study of radiation and T cells in renal cell carcinoma. The CDR3 totals 13 residues. V was cut by 0 bases and J by 6 bases, with 7 bases left in between. Germline V CDR1 and CDR2: SGHRS, YFSETQ. Data came from immunoSEQ multiplex PCR; TCRdb stores just in-frame clones and leaves some out. The data show 120,000 to 150,000 clones, about 88% seen once. As for this clone: The target antigen is unknown.

The study, taken as a whole, reports: From baseline, blood top tumor clonotypes peaked at 2 weeks post-radiation.

Time point described: baseline pretreatment blood. Described treatment: 15 Gy SBRT to primary tumor, nephrectomy 4 weeks later. The sequence came from a woman aged 65 to 85 with renal cell carcinoma. The chain uses TRBV5-1 and TRBJ2-1, with D hard to call. The input for sequencing was blood, taken from a patient whose treatment included radiotherapy and nephrectomy. CDR3 DNA: TGCGCCAGCAGCTTGGTCGAGGCCAATGAGCAGTTCTTC. This translates into CASSLVEANEQFF.